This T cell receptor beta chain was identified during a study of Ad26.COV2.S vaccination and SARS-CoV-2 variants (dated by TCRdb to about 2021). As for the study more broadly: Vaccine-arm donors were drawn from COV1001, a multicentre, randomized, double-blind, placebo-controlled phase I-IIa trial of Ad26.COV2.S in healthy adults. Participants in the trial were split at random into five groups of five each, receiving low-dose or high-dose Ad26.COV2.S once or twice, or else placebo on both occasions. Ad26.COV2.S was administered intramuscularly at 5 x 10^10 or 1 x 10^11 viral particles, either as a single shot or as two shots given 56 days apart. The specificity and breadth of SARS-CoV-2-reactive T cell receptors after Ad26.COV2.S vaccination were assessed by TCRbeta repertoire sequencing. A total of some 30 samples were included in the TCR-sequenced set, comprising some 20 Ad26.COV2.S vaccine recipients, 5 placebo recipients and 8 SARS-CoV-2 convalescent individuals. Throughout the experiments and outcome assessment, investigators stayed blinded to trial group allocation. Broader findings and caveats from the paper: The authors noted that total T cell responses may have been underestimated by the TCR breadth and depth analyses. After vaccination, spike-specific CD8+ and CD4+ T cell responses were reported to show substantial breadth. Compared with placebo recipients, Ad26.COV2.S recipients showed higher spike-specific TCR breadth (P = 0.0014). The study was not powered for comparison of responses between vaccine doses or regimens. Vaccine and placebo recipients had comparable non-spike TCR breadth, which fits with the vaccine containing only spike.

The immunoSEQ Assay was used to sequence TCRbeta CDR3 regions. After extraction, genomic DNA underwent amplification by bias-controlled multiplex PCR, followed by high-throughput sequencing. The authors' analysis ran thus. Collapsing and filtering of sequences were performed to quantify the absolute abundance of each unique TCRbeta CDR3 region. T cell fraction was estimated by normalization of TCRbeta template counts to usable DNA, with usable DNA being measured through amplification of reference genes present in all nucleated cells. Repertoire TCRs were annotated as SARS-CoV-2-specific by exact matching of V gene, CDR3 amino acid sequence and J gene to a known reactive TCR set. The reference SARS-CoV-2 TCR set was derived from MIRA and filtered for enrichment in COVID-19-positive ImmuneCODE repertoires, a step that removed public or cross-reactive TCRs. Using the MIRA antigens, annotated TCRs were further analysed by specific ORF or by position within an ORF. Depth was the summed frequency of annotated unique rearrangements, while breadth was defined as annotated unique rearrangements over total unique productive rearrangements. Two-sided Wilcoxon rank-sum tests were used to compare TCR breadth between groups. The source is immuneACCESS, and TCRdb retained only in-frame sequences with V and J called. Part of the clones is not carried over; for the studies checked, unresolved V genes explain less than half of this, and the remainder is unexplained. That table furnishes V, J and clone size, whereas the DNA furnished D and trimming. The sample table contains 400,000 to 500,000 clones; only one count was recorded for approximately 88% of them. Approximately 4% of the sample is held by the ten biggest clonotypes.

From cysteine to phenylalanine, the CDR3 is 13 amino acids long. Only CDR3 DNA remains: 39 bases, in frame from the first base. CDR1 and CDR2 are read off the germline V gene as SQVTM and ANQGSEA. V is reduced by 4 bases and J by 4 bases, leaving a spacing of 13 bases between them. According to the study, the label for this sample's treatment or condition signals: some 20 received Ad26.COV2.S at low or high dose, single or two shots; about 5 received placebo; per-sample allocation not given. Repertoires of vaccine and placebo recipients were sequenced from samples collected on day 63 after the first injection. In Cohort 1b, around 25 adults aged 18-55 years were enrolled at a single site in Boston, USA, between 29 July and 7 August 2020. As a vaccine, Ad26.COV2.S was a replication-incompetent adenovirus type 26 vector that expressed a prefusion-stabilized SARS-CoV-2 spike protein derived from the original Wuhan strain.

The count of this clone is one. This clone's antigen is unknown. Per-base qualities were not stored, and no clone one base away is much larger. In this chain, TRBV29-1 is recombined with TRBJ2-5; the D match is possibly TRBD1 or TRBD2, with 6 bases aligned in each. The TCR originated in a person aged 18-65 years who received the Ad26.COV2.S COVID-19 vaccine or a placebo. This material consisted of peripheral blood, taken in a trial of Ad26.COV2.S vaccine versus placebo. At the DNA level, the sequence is TGCAGCGTTGCCGGGGGCGTCTTAGAGACCCAGTACTTC. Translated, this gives CSVAGGVLETQYF.